The 4 T cell receptor beta chains given below trace back to one sample, sequenced in a study of T cells in Graves' hyperthyroidism and ophthalmopathy. RNA transcripts were the template for amplifying TCR beta CDR3 regions. When the TCR CDR3 underwent first-round RT-PCR, the HTBI primer set was used. TCRdb re-derived calls from the multiplex PCR reads in MiXCR, one entry per CDR3 protein. The repertoire has about 46,000 distinct CDR3 sequences, around half of them found once; the top ten carry more than 25%. The sample taken for sequencing was peripheral blood or thyroid tissue (not recorded which). The receptor source for this set is a woman in her fifties or sixties with Graves' hyperthyroidism.

Concerning this clonotype itself: The junction and the germline gene differ at one end; a read error may be behind it. V usage is TRBV5-5 and J usage is TRBJ2-1; no clear D. This CDR3 has 11 residues. CDR1 is SGHKS, CDR2 YYEKEE, per germline (reference sequence). The CDR3 reads CASTEYNEQFF. In DNA, the CDR3 is TGTGCTAGCACCGAGTACAATGAGCAGTTCTTC. Variable domain in full (rest from reference TRBV5-5 and TRBJ2-1): DAGVTQSPTHLIKTRGQQVTLRCSPISGHKSVSWYQQVLGQGPQFIFQYYEKEERGRGNFPDRFSARQFPNYSSELNVNALLLGDSALYLCASTEYNEQFFGPGTRLTVL.

In this sample, this clonotype turned up many times. Germline and junction disagree at one end, which may indicate a read error. V is TRBV12-5 and J is TRBJ2-5; D may be TRBD2 (5 bases). Germline lookup yields CDR1 LGHNT and CDR2 FRNRAP. The CDR3 is 13 residues long. CDR3 region: CTSGLDSKETQYF. In DNA form, the CDR3 reads TGTACTAGTGGCCTCGACTCAAAAGAGACCCAGTACTTC.

This clonotype has at least ten counts. V usage is TRBV29-1 and J usage is TRBJ2-5, with D tentatively TRBD1 (5 bases). The germline gives CDR1 SQVTM, CDR2 ANQGSEA. The CDR3 totals 13 residues. V dropped 7 bases and J dropped 2 bases, with 14 bases sitting between them. The DNA of the CDR3 is TGCAGCGGCGCGTGGCAGGGACAAGAGACCCAGTACTTC. This encodes CSGAWQGQETQYF.

This clonotype was counted many times. V gene TRBV20-1 combines with J gene TRBJ2-6, with D hard to call. Trimming cost V 0 bases and J 0 bases, with 3 bases left between them. Germline values: CDR1 DFQATT, CDR2 SNEGSKA (reference sequence). The CDR3 is made up of 14 amino acids. The CDR3 region has the DNA TGCAGTGCTAGAGACTACTCTGGGGCCAACGTCCTGACTTTC. Encoded protein: CSARDYSGANVLTF.